This T cell receptor (beta chain) was recovered during a study of T cells in localized non-small cell lung cancer (dated by TCRdb to 2018 to 2021). Background on the whole study: The study analyzed T cell repertoires of hundreds of early-stage NSCLC patients, comparing tumors and uninvolved tumor-adjacent lungs. All 236 NSCLC patients in the cohort were treatment-naive and had localized lung tumors that were resected. A mean age of approximately 66 years was recorded for the NSCLC patients, of whom around 140 were male and some 100 were female.

TCR beta CDR3 regions were sequenced from DNA using the immunoSEQ Assay. The study's processing was this. To compute T cell density, TCR beta template counts were normalized to usable DNA, which was estimated by amplifying housekeeping genes. Richness was estimated using the preseqR package, with extrapolation to 400,000 templates for PBMC samples and to 120,000 templates for tissue samples. Clonality was taken to be one minus Pielou's evenness. Tissue-enriched TCRs were identified through differential abundance testing performed on productive amino-acid clonotypes, with a minimum total count of 5 and an alpha of 0.1. The Jaccard Index and the Morisita Overlap Index were used to measure repertoire overlap between compartments. TCR beta CDR3s were clustered by GLIPH together with public tetramer-defined viral CDR3s, and at least three viral sequences plus V-gene enrichment were required for viral motifs. Drawn from immuneACCESS, this table holds only the in-frame rearrangements with V and J called that TCRdb kept. Clones are partly lost; checked studies trace under half to an unresolved V gene and leave the rest unexplained. V and J calls and clone size are given by that table; D and trimming were obtained from the DNA. The sample contains 45,000 or so clones, roughly nine tenths of them found a single time. More than 9% of the sample rests with the top ten.

At diagnosis, tumor, uninvolved tumor-adjacent lung and peripheral blood were collected and then preserved as a mix of FFPE and fresh-frozen material. For TCR repertoire profiling, blood samples were analyzed in the form of peripheral blood mononuclear cells. As for this clone: Its antigen has not been determined. No much larger clone is present one base from it, and per-base qualities are unavailable.

Broader findings and caveats from the paper: Of the top 100 tumor clones, a median of 57 were detected in paired uninvolved adjacent lung; under 35 were also among that lung's top 100. Longer overall survival was associated with higher T cell density in blood, whereas shorter survival was associated with higher clonality in adjacent lung. Because the study design was exploratory, TCR variables were selected using unadjusted p-values without false-discovery rate correction. The highest T cell clonality was observed in uninvolved tumor-adjacent lung, where clonality exceeded that of tumor, suggesting that antigenic responses were more focused in uninvolved tumor-adjacent lung. Because multi-region sequencing of the tumors was not done, intratumor heterogeneity could not be ruled out.

The junction shows trimming of 6 bases on V and 4 bases on J, plus 18 bases between the germline ends. Inclusive of the bounding cysteine and phenylalanine, the CDR3 is 16 residues long. Here the CDR3 DNA is all that survives: 48 bases in frame from base 1. Reading the germline V gene (reference sequence) gives CDR1 SEHNR and CDR2 FQNEAQ. Sequenced here: PBMCs, sampled before any cancer treatment. This sequence originates from a woman aged 40 to 75 with stage II lung adenocarcinoma. Here the chain combines TRBV7-9 and TRBJ2-2; the D gene is possibly TRBD1 or TRBD2, with 5 bases matching each. The CDR3 sequence is CASSGAGTAITGELFF. The DNA reads TGTGCCAGCAGTGGCGCCGGGACGGCGATCACCGGGGAGCTGTTTTTT.